This TCR beta chain was obtained from a study of blood T cell repertoires in COVID-19. Study-wide context: From T cells, B-cell-depleted T cells, or PBMCs came the material, which was cDNA or gDNA.

With 2 bases clipped from V and 6 bases from J, the junction kept 3 bases outside the gene matches. CDR1 is SGHNT, CDR2 YYREEE, per germline (reference sequence). This CDR3 has 14 residues. In the source study's methods: Reference gene primer amplification gave nucleated cell count estimates. Sequencing was performed with immunoSEQ multiplex PCR; in TCRdb, only in-frame clones are kept and a portion is missing. V and J calls and clone size are given by that table; D and trimming were obtained from the DNA. In the table there are approximately 140,000 clones, just over 85% of which are singletons. The source material was peripheral blood. The receptor's source is a woman aged 55-70 years with acute or convalescent COVID-19. V and J are TRBV5-4 and TRBJ1-5; TRBD1 aligns across 9 bases. The CDR3 DNA is TGTGCCAGCAGCTTACAGGGGGCGGGTCAGCCCCAGCATTTT. It specifies CASSLQGAGQPQHF. Combining the CDR3 with reference TRBV5-4 and TRBJ1-5 gives the whole variable domain ETGVTQSPTHLIKTRGQQVTLRCSSQSGHNTVSWYQQALGQGPQFIFQYYREEENGRGNFPPRFSGLQFPNYSSELNVNALELDDSALYLCASSLQGAGQPQHFGDGTRLSIL.